This record covers a single T cell receptor beta chain. Donors, without exception, were Caucasian adults residing in Nashville, Tennessee. The authors divided CD4+ cells into CD45RA+ naive and CD45RA-negative memory subsets. The CDR3 is made up of 18 amino acids. Unmatched junction bases numbered 6, after V lost 3 bases and J lost 2 bases. Several immunoSEQ plates received, in even portions, the genomic DNA of each subset. The authors' processing: Because ImmunoSEQ provided only junction sequences with no quality scores, the filtering differed. Sequenced by immunoSEQ multiplex PCR; TCRdb stores in-frame clones only, minus some. V, J and clone size are those of that table, while D and trimming were read from the DNA. The sample contains over 850,000 clones, 70% to 80% of which appear only once. These data come from a study of shared clonotypes between healthy human individuals.

The chain combines TRBV5-3 with TRBJ2-2, with 14 nucleotides matching TRBD2. TRBV5-3 is identified as an open reading frame with a role that is uncertain. Sequencing was done on a sample of memory CD4+ T cells from PBMCs. Subset here: CD45RA-negative fraction. The TCR originated in a young man in good health. Some clones in this sample may be carry-over from other donors' samples. The CDR3 nucleotides read TGTGCCAGAAGCTCGACTAGCGGGAGGGTCCTTAACACCGGGGAGCTGTTTTTT. Protein product: CARSSTSGRVLNTGELFF.